A selection of T cell receptor beta chains follows, all from one sample in a study of blood T cells in healthy people across ages. TCRdb re-analysed the 5' RACE reads in MiXCR, keeping a single row per CDR3 protein. The sample yields under 2,000,000 distinct CDR3 sequences, less than 50% seen once. The material sequenced was blood. These receptors originate from a woman aged 40 to 50 in good health. The conserved cysteine and the conserved F or W are not part of the CDR3 here.

V	J	CDR3
TRBV4-2	TRBJ2-5	ASSQELQQETQY
TRBV6-5	TRBJ2-5	ASSFRQGAETQY
TRBV5-1	TRBJ2-3	ASSLEISGADTQY
TRBV29-1	TRBJ1-2	SVVRGGSGGYT
TRBV7-9	TRBJ1-1	ASSSAGGDTEAF
TRBV25-1	TRBJ1-5	ASSDWRQSNQPQH
TRBV5-1	TRBJ2-3	ASRMERGTDTQY
TRBV7-2	TRBJ2-3	AGSPSGPSTDTQY
TRBV9	TRBJ2-7	ASSPTGSLSYEQY
TRBV28	TRBJ2-7	ASSSAEQY
TRBV12-1	NA	ASRQGLCREQY
TRBV7-2	TRBJ2-5	ASSLTSATRETQY
TRBV3-1	TRBJ2-4	ASSRPDRGTKNIQY
TRBV6-6	TRBJ2-1	ASSLFRGTNNEQF
TRBV29-1	TRBJ1-2	SVVATPNRSYGYT
TRBV19	TRBJ2-7	ASSPTTGMVRSPQY
TRBV29-1	TRBJ2-7	SAGSAGYYEQY
TRBV19	TRBJ1-1	ASNRGARNTEAF
TRBV6-2/TRBV6-3	TRBJ2-1	ASSYSSFQF
TRBV27	TRBJ2-7	ASSFVGAHSYEQY
TRBV27	TRBJ2-5	ASKNGQGVETQY
TRBV10-2	TRBJ2-7	ASSELQGYYEQY
TRBV20-1	TRBJ1-1	SARRDSNTEAF
TRBV6-1	TRBJ2-1	ASSGTGDPAPHNEQF
TRBV4-1	TRBJ1-5	ASSRGQGPINQPQH
TRBV24-1	TRBJ2-3	ATSDPGVSRSTDTQY
TRBV6-5	TRBJ1-1	ASSPPWGNREAF
TRBV6-2/TRBV6-3	TRBJ2-7	ASRSLPYEQY
TRBV9	TRBJ2-1	ASSVGGGGHLYNEQF
TRBV4-2	TRBJ2-7	ASSQDGQVIYEQY
TRBV4-2	TRBJ2-3	ASSQDSQELADTQY
TRBV4-3	TRBJ1-1	ASSQDWDDDPSTEAF
TRBV5-1	TRBJ2-3	ASSLTGEWTDTQY
TRBV6-6	TRBJ2-3	ASSPDVGRGDTQY
TRBV6-2/TRBV6-3	TRBJ2-3	ASSYSGTSGAQY
TRBV3-1	NA	ASSQTRNWYFYEQY
TRBV4-3	TRBJ1-4	ASSQSVRSIDSGEKLF
TRBV4-3	TRBJ2-5	ASSLRTGGIPFQETQY
TRBV4-2	TRBJ2-5	ASSQDKGDRAETQY
TRBV6-2/TRBV6-3	TRBJ2-1	ASTRQGNEQF
TRBV27	TRBJ2-7	ASSDLGGYEQY
TRBV20-1	TRBJ2-1	SASHGQIPPEQF
TRBV6-2/TRBV6-3	TRBJ2-4	ASGQRKNIQY
TRBV10-1	TRBJ1-6	ATDNRGFNSPLH
TRBV11-2	TRBJ1-5	ASSPSRGFGDQPQH